This T cell receptor beta chain was captured in a study of brain T cells in children with intractable seizures. Study conclusions and caveats: Pre-surgery blood may have been undersampled, hiding some clones.

V was shortened by 1 base and J by 8 bases, with 9 bases between the two germline ends. CDR3 length: 12 residues. Germline assignment: CDR1 SGHKS and CDR2 YYEKEE (reference sequence). Comments on this clone: Its antigen is currently unknown.

TCRdb's copy holds only in-frame clones and misses some; the assay was immunoSEQ multiplex PCR. The sample holds 75,000 to 80,000 clones, about 93% seen once. The source of this sequence is a boy younger than two with tuberous sclerosis and intractable seizures. Sequenced here: peripheral blood, sampled at surgery. V and J are TRBV5-5 and TRBJ1-1; D is unclear. The CDR3 DNA follows: TGTGCCAGCAGCTTGCGGGCCGACGAAGCTTTCTTT. Its protein is CASSLRADEAFF.